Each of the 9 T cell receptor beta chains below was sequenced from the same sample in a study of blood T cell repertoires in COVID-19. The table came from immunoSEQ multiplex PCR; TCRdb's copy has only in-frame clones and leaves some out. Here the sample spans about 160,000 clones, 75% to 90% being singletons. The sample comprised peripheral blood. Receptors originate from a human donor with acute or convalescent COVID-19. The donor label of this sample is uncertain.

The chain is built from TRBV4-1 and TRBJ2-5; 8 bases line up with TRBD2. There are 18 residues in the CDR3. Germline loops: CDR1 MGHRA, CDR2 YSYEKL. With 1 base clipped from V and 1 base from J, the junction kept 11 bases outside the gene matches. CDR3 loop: CASSQVLVGGGPQETQYF. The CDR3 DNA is TGCGCCAGCAGCCAAGTTCTTGTAGGCGGGGGGCCCCAAGAGACCCAGTACTTC.

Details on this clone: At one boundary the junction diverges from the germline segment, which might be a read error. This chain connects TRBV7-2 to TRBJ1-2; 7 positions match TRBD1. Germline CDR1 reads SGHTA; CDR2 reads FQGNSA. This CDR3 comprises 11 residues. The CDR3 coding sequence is TGTGCCAGCAGCCCCGGGACAGCTGCCAACTTC. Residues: CASSPGTAANF.

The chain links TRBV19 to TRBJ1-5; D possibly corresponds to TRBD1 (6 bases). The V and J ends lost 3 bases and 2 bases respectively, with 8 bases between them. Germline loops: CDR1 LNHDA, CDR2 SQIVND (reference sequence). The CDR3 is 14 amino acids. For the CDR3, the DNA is TGTGCCAGTAGTATGAACAGGGGCAATCAGCCCCAGCATTTT. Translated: CASSMNRGNQPQHF. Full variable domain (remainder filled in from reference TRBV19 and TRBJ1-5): DGGITQSPKYLFRKEGQNVTLSCEQNLNHDAMYWYRQDPGQGLRLIYYSQIVNDFQKGDIAEGYSVSREKKESFPLTVTSAQKNPTAFYLCASSMNRGNQPQHFGDGTRLSIL.

CDR3 loop: CASSPYGGNTEAFF. The CDR3 bases are TGTGCCAGCAGCCCGTACGGGGGGAACACTGAAGCTTTCTTT. The V gene is TRBV7-7, the J gene TRBJ1-1; tentative D call: TRBD1 (5 bases). Germline lookup yields CDR1 SSHAT and CDR2 FNYEAQ (reference sequence). The CDR3 runs to 14 residues. V gave up 5 bases and J gave up 1 base, with 11 bases separating them.

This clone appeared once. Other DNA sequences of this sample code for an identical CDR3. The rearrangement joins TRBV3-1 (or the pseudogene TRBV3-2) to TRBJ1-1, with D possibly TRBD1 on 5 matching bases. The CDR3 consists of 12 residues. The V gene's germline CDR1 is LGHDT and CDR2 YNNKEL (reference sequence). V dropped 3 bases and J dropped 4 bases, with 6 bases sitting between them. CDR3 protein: CASSQGGTEAFF. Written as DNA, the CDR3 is TGTGCCAGCAGCCAGGGGGGCACTGAAGCTTTCTTT.

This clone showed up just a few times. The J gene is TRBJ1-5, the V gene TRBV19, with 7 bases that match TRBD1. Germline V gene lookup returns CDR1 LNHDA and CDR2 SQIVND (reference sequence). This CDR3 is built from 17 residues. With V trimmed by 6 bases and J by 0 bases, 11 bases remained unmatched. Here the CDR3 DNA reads TGTGCCAGTAGCAAAAACATACAGGGGATTAGCAATCAGCCCCAGCATTTT. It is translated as CASSKNIQGISNQPQHF.

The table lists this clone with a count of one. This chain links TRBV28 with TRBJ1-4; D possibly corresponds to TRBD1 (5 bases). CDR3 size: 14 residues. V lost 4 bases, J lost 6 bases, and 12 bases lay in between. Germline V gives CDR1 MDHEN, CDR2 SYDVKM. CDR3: CASSSGRLDEKLFF. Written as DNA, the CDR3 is TGTGCCAGCAGTTCAGGGAGGTTAGATGAAAAACTGTTTTTT.

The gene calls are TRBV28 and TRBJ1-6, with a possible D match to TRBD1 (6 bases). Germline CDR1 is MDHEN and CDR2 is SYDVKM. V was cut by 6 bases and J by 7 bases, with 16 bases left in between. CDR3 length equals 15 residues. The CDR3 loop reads CASRKGGLWNSPLHF. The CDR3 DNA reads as TGTGCCAGCAGGAAGGGGGGGTTGTGGAATTCACCCCTCCACTTT.

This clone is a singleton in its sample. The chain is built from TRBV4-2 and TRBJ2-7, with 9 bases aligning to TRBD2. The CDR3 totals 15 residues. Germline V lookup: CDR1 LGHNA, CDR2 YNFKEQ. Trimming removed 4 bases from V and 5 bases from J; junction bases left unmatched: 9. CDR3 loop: CASSLGAGGGDEQYF. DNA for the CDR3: TGTGCCAGCAGCCTAGGAGCGGGGGGAGGAGACGAGCAGTACTTC.